This T cell receptor beta chain derives from a study of blood T cell repertoires in COVID-19. Study-level information: Sites across the United States, Italy and Spain contributed samples from acute and convalescent COVID-19. Sample material is recorded as cDNA or gDNA derived from T cells, B-cell-depleted T cells, or PBMCs.

Seattle's cohort entered during active infection and was followed longitudinally. V shed 5 bases, J shed 3 bases, and the junction held 8 bases outside the gene matches. The CDR3 covers 15 residues. Germline V lookup: CDR1 MNHEY, CDR2 SVGAGI. Per the original methods: By means of reference gene primer amplification, nucleated cell counts were estimated. Method: immunoSEQ multiplex PCR; TCRdb's copy keeps in-frame clones and lacks some. V and J calls and clone size are as listed in that table; D and trimming were resolved from the DNA. The sample carries 390,000 or so clones, approximately 87% recorded once.

The genes are TRBV6-5 and TRBJ2-3; 7 bases map to TRBD1. The sequence was obtained from a woman aged 25 to 39 with COVID-19, enrolled during active disease. Sequenced: peripheral blood. CDR3 nucleotide sequence: TGTGCCAGCAGTCCTACAGGGGTGGTAACAGATACGCAGTATTTT. This translates into CASSPTGVVTDTQYF.